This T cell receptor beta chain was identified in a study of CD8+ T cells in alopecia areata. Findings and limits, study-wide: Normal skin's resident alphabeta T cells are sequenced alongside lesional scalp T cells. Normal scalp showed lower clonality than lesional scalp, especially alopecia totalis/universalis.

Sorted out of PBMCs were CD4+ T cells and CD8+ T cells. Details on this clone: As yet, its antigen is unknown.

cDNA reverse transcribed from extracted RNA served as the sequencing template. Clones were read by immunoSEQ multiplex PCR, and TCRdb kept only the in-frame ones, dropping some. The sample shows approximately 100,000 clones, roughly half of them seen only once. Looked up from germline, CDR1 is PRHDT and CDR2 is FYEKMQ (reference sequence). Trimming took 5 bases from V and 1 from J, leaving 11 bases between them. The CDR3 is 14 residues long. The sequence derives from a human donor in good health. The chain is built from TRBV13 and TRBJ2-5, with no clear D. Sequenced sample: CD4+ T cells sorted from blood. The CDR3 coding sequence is TGTGCCAGCAGCCCTCCGGGTGCCCAAGAGACCCAGTACTTC. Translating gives CASSPPGAQETQYF.